This T cell receptor (beta chain) was profiled in a study of cytomegalovirus exposure and HLA in healthy donors. Both 60 Vbeta primers and 13 Jbeta primers went into the PCR. The data were produced by immunoSEQ multiplex PCR, yet TCRdb's version contains in-frame clones alone and is incomplete. The sample records some 180,000 clones, roughly four fifths being singletons. J gave up 4 bases and V 3 bases, and 8 bases lay outside the gene matches. The CDR3 runs to 16 residues. CDR1 and CDR2 from the germline V gene are SGHTS and YDEGEE. Those who donated were healthy bone marrow donors. About this clone: Its antigen remains unknown.

Overall study results and limits: Serostatus for CMV was the only available immune exposure information. Across donors, most TCRs were seen rarely, yet some public ones were widespread. The investigators catalogued 160 or so TCR beta chains as cytomegalovirus-associated.

The receptor was derived from a woman under 30 in good health and CMV-seronegative. The rearrangement links TRBV5-8 to TRBJ2-3, with TRBD2 identical over 10 bases. The sequenced sample consisted of PBMCs. The CDR3 reads CASSYQGLAGADTQYF. The CDR3 DNA reads as TGTGCCAGCAGCTACCAGGGCCTAGCGGGAGCAGATACGCAGTATTTT.